The next 23 T cell receptor beta chains were all read from a single sample in a study of blood T cell repertoires in COVID-19. The protocol was immunoSEQ multiplex PCR, while the TCRdb copy is restricted to in-frame clones and leaves out a portion. Of 150,000 or so clones in the sample, about 80% are singletons; the top ten hold around 32%. The sequenced material came from peripheral blood. These TCRs come from a woman in her sixties with acute or convalescent COVID-19.

The chain recombines TRBV7-9 with TRBJ1-1; D might be TRBD1 (6 bases). The V end was cut by 4 bases, the J end by 5 bases, with 8 bases between. CDR1 is SEHNR, CDR2 FQNEAQ, per germline (reference sequence). The CDR3 spans 12 residues. CDR3: CASSSGQTEAFF. CDR3 bases: TGTGCCAGCAGCTCCGGACAGACTGAAGCTTTCTTT.

The rearrangement uses TRBV5-1 and TRBJ1-3; 8 nucleotides agree with TRBD1. J lost 3 bases, V lost 4 bases, and 9 bases had no gene match. The CDR3 has 16 residues. Per germline, CDR1 SGHRS and CDR2 YFSETQ. The CDR3 spells CASSPRTGSVGNTIYF. The CDR3 nucleotides are TGCGCCAGCAGCCCGAGGACAGGGTCGGTTGGAAACACCATATATTTT. The full variable domain, with the rest looked up from reference TRBV5-1 and TRBJ1-3, is KAGVTQTPRYLIKTRGQQVTLSCSPISGHRSVSWYQQTPGQGLQFLFEYFSETQRNKGNFPGRFSGRQFSNSRSEMNVSTLELGDSALYLCASSPRTGSVGNTIYFGEGSWLTVV.

The rearrangement links TRBV11-3 to TRBJ2-1; 8 bases fit TRBD2. Germline V gene sequence: CDR1 SGHNT, CDR2 YENEEA. The CDR3 runs to 19 residues. V lost 6 bases and J lost 4; bases outside the gene matches: 20. The CDR3 DNA sequence: TGTGCCAGCAGTTCCGACGGAAATCAAGCGGGGGAACCGTACAATGAGCAGTTCTTC. Translation: CASSSDGNQAGEPYNEQFF. Full variable domain (rest looked up from reference TRBV11-3 and TRBJ2-1): EAGVVQSPRYKIIEKKQPVAFWCNPISGHNTLYWYLQNLGQGPELLIRYENEEAVDDSQLPKDRFSAERLKGVDSTLKIQPAELGDSAVYLCASSSDGNQAGEPYNEQFFGPGTRLTVL.

This rearrangement joins TRBV6-1 to TRBJ2-1, with D unresolved. From germline, CDR1 is MNHNS and CDR2 SASEGT. The CDR3 runs to 16 residues. Trimming stripped 2 bases from V and 4 bases from J, with 15 bases between. CDR3: CASSELMHPPYNEQFF. The DNA for the CDR3 is TGTGCCAGCAGTGAACTAATGCACCCCCCTTACAATGAGCAGTTCTTC.

The gene calls are TRBV19 and TRBJ1-1; the D gene is possibly TRBD1 (5 bases). Germline values: CDR1 LNHDA, CDR2 SQIVND (reference sequence). V lost 2 bases to trimming and J lost 1 base, with 17 bases between them. The CDR3 extends over 17 amino acids. CDR3 amino acids: CASSIPAGFPENTEAFF. The CDR3 DNA is TGTGCCAGTAGTATACCAGCAGGGTTTCCCGAGAACACTGAAGCTTTCTTT.

This clone was counted a single time. The V and J genes are TRBV10-3 and TRBJ2-1; 7 bases fit TRBD1. Per the germline V gene, CDR1 is ENHRY and CDR2 is SYGVKD. V dropped 6 bases and J dropped 6; count of bases not matched to a gene: 11. The CDR3 contains 15 residues. The CDR3 region has the DNA TGTGCCATCAGGGCCCCGGGACAGCCTCGCAATGAGCAGTTCTTC. Translating it yields CAIRAPGQPRNEQFF.

The chain joins TRBV7-3 to TRBJ2-3, with D hard to call. Germline CDR1 is SGHTA and CDR2 is FQGTGA. The CDR3 has 15 amino acids. The V gene lost 2 bases and the J gene lost 0 bases, with 9 bases spanning the gap. The CDR3 nucleotides read TGTGCCAGCAGCTTACAACCGAGGAGCACAGATACGCAGTATTTT. It translates to CASSLQPRSTDTQYF.

A word on this clone: Other DNA sequences in the same sample also yield this CDR3. This chain connects TRBV6-6 to TRBJ1-5; no definite D call. The CDR3 spans 14 residues. CDR1 MNHNY and CDR2 SVGAGI come from the germline V gene (reference sequence). Trimming pared 3 bases from V and 1 base from J, leaving 7 bases between. CDR3 DNA sequence: TGTGCCAGCAGTTATGCGGGAAGCAATCAGCCCCAGCATTTT. It encodes CASSYAGSNQPQHF.

The chain carries TRBV6-2 or TRBV6-3 and TRBJ2-5; 10 nucleotides match TRBD1. V shed 0 bases and J 5 bases; nucleotides not matched to a gene: 12. Germline CDR1 reads MNHEY; CDR2 reads SVGEGT. The CDR3 length is 18 residues. The CDR3 nucleotides read TGTGCCAGCAGTTACTCAAGTTCGACAGGGGGCATTAAGGAGACCCAGTACTTC. This translates into CASSYSSSTGGIKETQYF.

The V and J genes are TRBV5-1 and TRBJ2-7, with D tentatively TRBD1 (5 bases). Looked up from germline, CDR1 is SGHRS and CDR2 is YFSETQ. The CDR3 has 12 residues. Trimming removed 3 bases at V and 5 bases at J, with 9 bases between. CDR3 DNA sequence: TGCGCCAGCAGCTACGGACAAAACGAGCAGTACTTC. Amino acid sequence: CASSYGQNEQYF.

The CDR3 loop reads CASSLSGGYTF. The CDR3, as DNA: TGTGCCAGCAGCTTGTCAGGTGGCTACACCTTC. The V gene is TRBV5-6, the J gene TRBJ1-2; D not resolved. Trimming stripped 1 base from V and 7 bases from J, with 5 bases between. CDR1 is SGHDT and CDR2 is YYEEEE in the germline V gene. The CDR3 is 11 amino acids.

The chain joins TRBV7-3 to TRBJ1-1; tentative D call: TRBD1 (5 bases). The germline CDR1 and CDR2 sequences are SGHTA and FQGTGA. V dropped 6 bases and J dropped 2 bases, with 13 bases sitting between them. This CDR3 contains 14 residues. The DNA for the CDR3 is TGTGCCAGCAGTCTGGGGGGAGGCAACACTGAAGCTTTCTTT. As protein: CASSLGGGNTEAFF.

The chain combines TRBV5-6 with TRBJ1-5; 10 bases are a match to TRBD1. V was pared by 0 bases and J by 1 base, with 4 bases of the junction left unmatched. There are 17 residues in the CDR3. Germline V gives CDR1 SGHDT, CDR2 YYEEEE. CDR3 protein: CASSLVGQGGSNQPQHF. CDR3 coding DNA: TGTGCCAGCAGCTTGGTAGGACAGGGGGGGAGCAATCAGCCCCAGCATTTT.

This chain uses TRBV5-1 with TRBJ2-6; possibly TRBD2 for D (6 bases). The V gene lost 4 bases and the J gene lost 1 base, with 12 bases spanning the gap. This CDR3 has 16 amino acids. Germline CDR1 SGHRS, CDR2 YFSETQ. The CDR3 sequence: CASSPTGESGANVLTF. CDR3 DNA: TGCGCCAGCAGCCCGACGGGGGAGTCTGGGGCCAACGTCCTGACTTTC. The whole variable domain, filled in from reference TRBV5-1 and TRBJ2-6, reads KAGVTQTPRYLIKTRGQQVTLSCSPISGHRSVSWYQQTPGQGLQFLFEYFSETQRNKGNFPGRFSGRQFSNSRSEMNVSTLELGDSALYLCASSPTGESGANVLTFGAGSRLTVL.

This clone appeared once. The rearrangement joins TRBV4-2 to TRBJ2-5; D not certain. Germline-derived CDR1 and CDR2 are LGHNA and YNFKEQ. The CDR3 is 12 amino acids. V was pared by 0 bases and J by 3 bases, with 2 bases between. CDR3 amino acids: CASSQDEETQYF. DNA for the CDR3: TGTGCCAGCAGCCAAGACGAAGAGACCCAGTACTTC.

The chain joins TRBV10-3 to TRBJ2-2; 7 bases are a match to TRBD2. Losses at the gene ends were 11 bases for V and 6 bases for J; bases not matched to a gene: 6. CDR1 ENHRY and CDR2 SYGVKD come from the germline V gene. The CDR3 length is 12 residues. Written as DNA, the CDR3 is TGTGCCTGTAGGGCGGGGGCCGGGGAGCTGTTTTTT. Residues: CACRAGAGELFF.

The table lists this clone with a few counts. The V call is TRBV21-1, the J call TRBJ1-4; the D call of TRBD1 is as the table states it, not checked on the DNA. TRBV21-1 is noted as a pseudogene. CDR3 size: 16 residues. CDR3 protein: CASSKACGQSREKLFF. For the CDR3, the DNA is TGTGCCAGCAGCAAAGCGTGCGGACAGAGTAGGGAAAAACTGTTTTTT.

CDR3: CASRSNTEAFF. The CDR3 DNA is TGTGCCAGCAGGTCTAACACTGAAGCTTTCTTT. V and J are TRBV28 and TRBJ1-1; D not certain. V lost 6 bases and J 2 bases, leaving 4 bases between the germline ends. Germline V gene data show CDR1 as MDHEN and CDR2 as SYDVKM. This CDR3 spans 11 amino acids.

The chain has TRBV10-3 and TRBJ2-7; D ambiguous. Per the germline V gene, CDR1 is ENHRY and CDR2 is SYGVKD. CDR3 length equals 12 residues. The V end was cut by 0 bases, the J end by 6 bases, with 6 bases between. The CDR3 region is CAISESTSEQYV. The CDR3 region has the DNA TGTGCCATCAGTGAGTCGACAAGCGAGCAGTACGTC.

The rearrangement uses TRBV5-1 and TRBJ2-5; 8 bases are shared with TRBD2. Germline V lookup: CDR1 SGHRS, CDR2 YFSETQ. The J segment lost 5 bases and the V segment lost 3 bases, leaving 6 bases of the junction unmatched. The CDR3 consists of 14 residues. The CDR3 protein is CASSYGTRGETQYF. The CDR3, as DNA: TGCGCCAGCAGCTACGGGACTAGAGGGGAGACCCAGTACTTC.

The V and J genes are TRBV30 and TRBJ1-2, with D tentatively TRBD1 (6 bases). This CDR3 is built from 13 residues. Germline lookup yields CDR1 GTSNPN and CDR2 SVGIG (reference sequence). V dropped 5 bases and J dropped 9 bases, with 19 bases sitting between them. The CDR3 region has the DNA TGTGCCTGGTCCGAAGGGGGTACAAGCCGCTACACCTTC. This translates into CAWSEGGTSRYTF. The variable domain in full, completed from reference TRBV30 and TRBJ1-2, reads SQTIHQWPATLVQPVGSPLSLECTVEGTSNPNLYWYRQAAGRGLQLLFYSVGIGQISSEVPQNLSASRPQDRQFILSSKKLLLSDSGFYLCAWSEGGTSRYTFGSGTRLTVV.

The V and J genes are TRBV21-1 and TRBJ1-2; TRBD1 is the table's D call, not checked against the DNA. TRBV21-1 is a pseudogene segment. The CDR3 runs to 14 residues. CDR3 sequence reads: CASSKVPVTYGYTF. The CDR3 nucleotides are TGTGCCAGCAGCAAAGTTCCAGTAACATATGGCTACACCTTC.

The chain is built from TRBV3-1 (or the pseudogene TRBV3-2) and TRBJ1-2; 8 nucleotides match TRBD1. The CDR3 is made up of 15 amino acids. Germline V gene lookup returns CDR1 LGHDT and CDR2 YNNKEL (reference sequence). The trim removed 4 bases at V and 0 bases at J, leaving 4 bases unmatched. CDR3 protein: CASSRQQGANYGYTF. In DNA, the CDR3 is TGTGCCAGCAGCCGCCAACAGGGGGCTAACTATGGCTACACCTTC.